The clone carrying this T cell receptor beta chain came up a few times. The target antigen is unknown. The PCR had 60 Vbeta and 13 Jbeta primers. As originally analysed: A later analysis counted about 80 million unique TCR beta chains, some 12 million shared. TCRdb keeps only in-frame clones here, not all; method: immunoSEQ multiplex PCR. V and J calls and clone size are as listed in that table; D and trimming were resolved from the DNA. The table has more than 150,000 clones, 80% to 85% seen once. Germline assignment: CDR1 SQVTM and CDR2 ANQGSEA. With 5 bases clipped from V and 6 bases from J, the junction kept 4 bases outside the gene matches. The CDR3 is 12 amino acids. This record belongs to a study of cytomegalovirus exposure and HLA in healthy donors. Findings and limits, study-wide: Reportedly, TCR beta sequences accurately predicted HLA-A and HLA-B alleles in most subjects. Presence/absence analyses treated sequencing depth as roughly uniform across donors.

Each of the donors was a healthy bone marrow donor. The J gene is TRBJ1-1, the V gene TRBV29-1; 9 bases are a match to TRBD1. Material for sequencing was PBMCs. The receptor was isolated from a woman aged 18-35 years in good health and CMV-seronegative. CDR3 in amino acids: CSVYRDRAEAFF. Here the CDR3 DNA reads TGCAGCGTTTACCGGGACAGGGCTGAAGCTTTCTTT. Complete variable domain (other parts from reference TRBV29-1 and TRBJ1-1): SAVISQKPSRDICQRGTSLTIQCQVDSQVTMMFWYRQQPGQSLTLIATANQGSEATYESGFVIDKFPISRPNLTFSTLTVSNMSPEDSSIYLCSVYRDRAEAFFGQGTRLTVV.